The source of this T cell receptor (beta chain) is a study of response to subunit inactivated influenza vaccine (dated by TCRdb to between 2018 and 2020). Context from the whole study: Deep quantitative T cell receptor repertoire profiling was used in the study to track responses to a trivalent subunit inactivated influenza vaccine. The paper as a whole reports these results and caveats: The authors suggested that each seasonal influenza vaccination may recruit only a limited number of new T cells.

Of note for this clonotype: This receptor's antigen is unknown. Base quality data are lacking; no much larger clone is found one base away.

The cysteine opens and the phenylalanine closes a CDR3 of 15 amino acids. Just CDR3 DNA is preserved here, 45 bases in frame from base 1. The CDR1 and CDR2 encoded by the germline V gene are SGHAT and FQNNGV. Compared with germline, V lacks 6 bases and J lacks 5 bases; bases without a gene match: 12. Libraries came from RT-PCR. This sample was sequenced with an Illumina HiSeq 2500. The public reads were run again by TCRdb, first through fastp at Q25 and then through MiXCR, and only productive beta chains were kept. Under each unique CDR3 protein, matching rows form one entry showing the most common genes and DNA. For this sample there are some 540,000 distinct CDR3 sequences; under 25% appear just once. Clones ranked in the top ten supply 2.8% of the sample. This sample was shared with a second study, whose subject was T cells expressing NK-cell markers. That second publication adds: TCR beta cDNA libraries were made by 5'RACE template switching that added a universal primer site and unique molecular identifiers. Under ten donors provided sorted CD3+CD56+NKG2C+, CD3+CD56+NKG2C- and CD3+CD56-NKG2C+ T-cell subsets, whose TCR beta-chain repertoires were profiled. Among the eight sequenced donors, seven were HCMV-seropositive and one was HCMV-seronegative. In several experiments an anti-gammadeltaTCR antibody was added to restrict sorting to alphabetaTCR-expressing T cells. In five to seven donors, the dominant CD3+CD56+NKG2C+ clonotypes were among the top 10 CD8+ clonotypes and accounted for roughly 1.0-8% of CD8+ T cells. Those dominant clonotypes were again the most abundant among CD3+CD56-NKG2C+ cells in a handful of donors, at about 25-60.1%. It remained unclear whether the expanded NKG2C-expressing T cell clones were specific for HCMV antigens. The study sequenced eight donors, all healthy volunteers chosen at random: three men and five women. A commercial ELISA kit detecting HCMV-specific IgG in serum was used to determine HCMV serostatus. Ficoll density gradient centrifugation was used to isolate peripheral blood mononuclear cells from blood. Using Miltenyi isolation kits, CD4+ and CD8+ T cells were isolated from PBMC through magnetic immunoseparation. cDNA synthesis was primed from the TCR beta constant segment, followed by two successive PCR amplification steps. Libraries were sequenced as 2 x 150 bp reads on Illumina HiSeq 2000/2500, MiSeq or NextSeq. Reads were demultiplexed and grouped by UMI with MIGEC, and clonotypes were assembled and quantified with MiTCR. To remove erroneous sequences, TCR cDNA sequences were retained only when supported by two or more reads. The tcR package was used for downstream repertoire analysis, and clonotypes were matched between fractions using CDR3 nucleotide sequence together with V segment. VDJmatch was used to annotate antigen specificity against VDJdb, with one amino acid substitution allowed in CDR3.

This clonotype originated in a man aged 50 or older who received an inactivated influenza vaccine. Donor details come from another sample of the same person, matched by shared clones. In this chain, TRBV11-2 is recombined with TRBJ1-2; the junction holds 7 bases that match TRBD1. Sequenced here: CD4+ T cells sorted from PBMCs, sampled less than 13 days after vaccination. The DNA is as follows: TGTGCCAGCAGACATACAGGGGAGGGGGGATATGGCTACACCTTC. It translates as CASRHTGEGGYGYTF.